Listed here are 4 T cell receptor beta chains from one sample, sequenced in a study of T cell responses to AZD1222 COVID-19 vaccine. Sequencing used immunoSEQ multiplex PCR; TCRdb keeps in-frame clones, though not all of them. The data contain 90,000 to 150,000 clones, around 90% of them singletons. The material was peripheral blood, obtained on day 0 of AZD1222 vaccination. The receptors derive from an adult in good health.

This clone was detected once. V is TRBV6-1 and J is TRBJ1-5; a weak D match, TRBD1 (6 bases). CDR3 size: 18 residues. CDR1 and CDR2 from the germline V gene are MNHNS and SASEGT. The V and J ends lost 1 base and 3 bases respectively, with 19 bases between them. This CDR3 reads CASSEGVVWGANNQPQHF. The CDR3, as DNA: TGTGCCAGCAGTGAAGGGGTGGTCTGGGGGGCTAACAATCAGCCCCAGCATTTT.

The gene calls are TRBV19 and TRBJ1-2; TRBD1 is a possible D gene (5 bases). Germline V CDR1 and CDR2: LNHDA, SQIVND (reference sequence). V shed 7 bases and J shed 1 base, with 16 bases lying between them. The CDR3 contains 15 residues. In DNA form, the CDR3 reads TGTGCCAGTACCAGGGCGCAGGGCTATAACTATGGCTACACCTTC. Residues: CASTRAQGYNYGYTF.

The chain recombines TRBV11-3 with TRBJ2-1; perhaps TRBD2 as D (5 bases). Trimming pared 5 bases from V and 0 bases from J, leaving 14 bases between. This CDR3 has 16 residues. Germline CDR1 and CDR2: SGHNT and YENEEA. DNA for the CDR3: TGTGCCAGCAGCCCGGATCGGCTAGCCTCCTACAATGAGCAGTTCTTC. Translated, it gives CASSPDRLASYNEQFF. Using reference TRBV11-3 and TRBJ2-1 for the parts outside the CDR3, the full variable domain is EAGVVQSPRYKIIEKKQPVAFWCNPISGHNTLYWYLQNLGQGPELLIRYENEEAVDDSQLPKDRFSAERLKGVDSTLKIQPAELGDSAVYLCASSPDRLASYNEQFFGPGTRLTVL.

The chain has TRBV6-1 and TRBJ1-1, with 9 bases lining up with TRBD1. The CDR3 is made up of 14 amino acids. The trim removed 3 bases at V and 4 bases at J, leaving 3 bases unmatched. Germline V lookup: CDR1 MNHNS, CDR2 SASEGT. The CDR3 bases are TGTGCCAGCAGTGACAGACAGGGGGTCACTGAAGCTTTCTTT. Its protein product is CASSDRQGVTEAFF.